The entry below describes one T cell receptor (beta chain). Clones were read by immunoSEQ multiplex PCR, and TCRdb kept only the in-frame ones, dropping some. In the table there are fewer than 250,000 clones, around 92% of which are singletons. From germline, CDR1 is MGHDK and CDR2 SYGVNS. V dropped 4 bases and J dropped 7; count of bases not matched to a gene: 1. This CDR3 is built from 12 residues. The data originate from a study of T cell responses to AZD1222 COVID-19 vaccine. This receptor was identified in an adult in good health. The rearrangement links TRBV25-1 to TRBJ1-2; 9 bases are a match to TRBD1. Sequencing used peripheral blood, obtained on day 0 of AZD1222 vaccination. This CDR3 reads CASSGTGVGYTF. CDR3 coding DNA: TGTGCCAGCAGTGGGACAGGGGTTGGCTACACCTTC.